The next 24 T cell receptor beta chains were all read from a single sample in a study of T-cell reconstitution after alpha-beta-depleted transplantation in children. A TCRbeta library incorporating unique molecular identifiers was prepared. In TCRdb, the PCR reads were re-called with MiXCR into one record per CDR3 protein. The data show 150,000 to 200,000 distinct CDR3 sequences, with 6% to 7% seen just once and more than 2.5% held by the top ten. The sequences come from PBMCs from the stem cell graft donor, collected from the stem cell graft. These receptors came from a human donor who donated a stem cell graft to a child with Wiskott-Aldrich syndrome.

This clonotype was counted many times. This chain joins TRBV6-2 or TRBV6-3 and TRBJ2-1; no definite D call. Trimming removed 1 base from V and 8 bases from J, with 6 bases in between. This CDR3 is built from 12 residues. Germline assignment: CDR1 MNHEY and CDR2 SVGEGT. The CDR3 DNA is TGTGCCAGCAGTTACTTGGGTTATGAGCAGTTCTTC. Its translation: CASSYLGYEQFF.

There are many counts of this clonotype. The chain recombines TRBV11-2 with TRBJ2-7; 9 bases align to TRBD1. The CDR3 runs to 15 residues. With V trimmed by 7 bases and J by 4 bases, 11 bases remained unmatched. Germline loops: CDR1 SGHAT, CDR2 FQNNGV. The CDR3 loop is CASTQTGTGKYEQYF. CDR3 bases: TGTGCCAGCACCCAGACCGGGACAGGGAAATACGAGCAGTACTTC.

This clonotype was seen ten or more times. The chain uses TRBV5-1 and TRBJ1-3, with D unresolved. CDR1 is SGHRS and CDR2 is YFSETQ in the germline V gene. CDR3 size: 14 residues. Trimming removed 4 bases from V and 1 base from J, with 9 bases in between. In DNA form, the CDR3 reads TGCGCCAGCAGCCCACGGGGATCTGGAAACACCATATATTTT. The encoded protein is CASSPRGSGNTIYF.

This clonotype has a handful of counts. This rearrangement joins TRBV7-3 to TRBJ2-3, with TRBD2 identical over 7 bases. This CDR3 spans 20 amino acids. Germline assignment: CDR1 SGHTA and CDR2 FQGTGA. J was trimmed by 2 bases and V by 1 base; bases with no gene match: 18. The CDR3 here is CASSLRQANTERDPTDTQYF. The CDR3 coding sequence is TGTGCCAGCAGCTTAAGGCAGGCTAACACTGAGCGGGACCCCACAGATACGCAGTATTTT.

This clonotype was detected many times. V and J are TRBV20-1 and TRBJ2-7; D is possibly TRBD1 (6 bases). Germline V gives CDR1 DFQATT, CDR2 SNEGSKA (reference sequence). V gave up 4 bases and J gave up 0 bases, with 13 bases separating them. CDR3 length: 14 residues. This CDR3 is CSATNTGSSYEQYF. The DNA for the CDR3 is TGCAGTGCTACCAATACAGGGAGCTCCTACGAGCAGTACTTC.

This clonotype was observed a handful of times. V usage is TRBV28 and J usage is TRBJ1-3; D is unresolved. From germline, CDR1 is MDHEN and CDR2 SYDVKM. This CDR3 spans 17 amino acids. The V end lost 2 bases, the J end lost 1 base, and 15 bases lay between the germline ends. CDR3 in DNA: TGTGCCAGCAGTTTACTCCCCCCTATGAGTTCTGGAAACACCATATATTTT. Protein: CASSLLPPMSSGNTIYF.

The gene calls are TRBV6-5 and TRBJ1-6, with a possible D match to TRBD1 (5 bases). Germline-derived CDR1 and CDR2 are MNHEY and SVGAGI. The CDR3 length is 16 residues. Trimming shortened V by 2 bases and J by 7 bases, and 15 bases separated the two germline ends. CDR3 nucleotides: TGTGCCAGCAGTTACACGACAGCGCTCCTGAATTCACCCCTCCACTTT. This encodes CASSYTTALLNSPLHF.

The V gene is TRBV5-8, the J gene TRBJ2-1; 10 positions match TRBD2. The CDR3 has 16 residues. J gave up 7 bases and V 7 bases, and 14 bases lay outside the gene matches. CDR1 and CDR2 from the germline V gene are SGHTS and YDEGEE. CDR3 sequence reads: CASGPGGASGSNEQFF. DNA of the CDR3: TGTGCCAGCGGCCCTGGCGGGGCTAGCGGGAGTAATGAGCAGTTCTTC. Looking up the rest from reference TRBV5-8 and TRBJ2-1 gives the full variable domain: EAGVTQSPTHLIKTRGQQATLRCSPISGHTSVYWYQQALGLGLQFLLWYDEGEERNRGNFPPRFSGRQFPNYSSELNVNALELEDSALYLCASGPGGASGSNEQFFGPGTRLTVL.

About this clonotype: This may stem from a read error, because a much larger clone lies one nucleotide away. The chain joins TRBV5-5 to TRBJ1-2, with 8 bases lining up with TRBD1. J gave up 6 bases and V 1 base, and 8 bases lay outside the gene matches. Germline assignment: CDR1 SGHKS and CDR2 YYEKEE (reference sequence). The CDR3 has 15 amino acids. The CDR3 reads CASSLYRDRGDGYTF. For the CDR3, the DNA is TGTGCCAGCAGCTTGTATCGCGACAGGGGTGATGGCTACACCTTC.

This clonotype was picked up many times. V usage is TRBV29-1 and J usage is TRBJ2-3, with TRBD2 identical over 12 bases. The CDR3 contains 13 residues. Per the germline V gene, CDR1 is SQVTM and CDR2 is ANQGSEA. The V and J ends lost 6 bases and 7 bases, in that order; junction bases with no gene match: 5. CDR3 bases: TGCAGCGTGGGGGGACTAGCGGGTAATACGCAGTATTTT. Protein: CSVGGLAGNTQYF.

Comments on this clonotype: A much larger clone sits a single nucleotide away, making a read error possible. This chain links TRBV12-3 or TRBV12-4 with TRBJ1-2; D is undetermined. This CDR3 contains 14 residues. The CDR3 loop reads CASSLGLGVYGNTF. Written as DNA, the CDR3 is TGTGCCAGCAGTTTAGGTCTCGGTGTCTATGGCAACACCTTC.

The rearrangement links TRBV6-5 to TRBJ1-1; the D is unclear. V lost 7 bases and J 1 base, leaving 10 bases between the germline ends. Germline assignment: CDR1 MNHEY and CDR2 SVGAGI. The CDR3 extends over 13 amino acids. CDR3 DNA: TGTGCCAGCATGGGCAGGTCGAACACTGAAGCTTTCTTT. Encoded protein: CASMGRSNTEAFF.

Many counts were recorded for this clonotype. The chain employs TRBV6-5 and TRBJ1-2, with TRBD1 matching 8 bases. With V trimmed by 4 bases and J by 7 bases, 8 bases remained unmatched. The CDR3 runs to 14 residues. Per the germline V gene, CDR1 is MNHEY and CDR2 is SVGAGI. The CDR3 region is CASSSPGGPGGYTF. The CDR3 nucleotides read TGTGCCAGCAGTTCCCCAGGGGGCCCCGGTGGCTACACCTTC.

This clonotype was detected many times. V and J are TRBV7-2 and TRBJ2-1, with a weak D call TRBD2 (5 bases). CDR3 length: 15 residues. V was shortened by 6 bases and J by 3 bases, with 15 bases between the two germline ends. The germline V gene encodes CDR1 SGHTA and CDR2 FQGNSA. The CDR3 bases are TGTGCCAGCAGACCCGAGGGTAGAAGCTACAATGAGCAGTTCTTC. Its translation is CASRPEGRSYNEQFF.

This clonotype was seen repeatedly, ten times or more. The V call is TRBV11-2, the J call TRBJ1-2; no clear D gene. CDR1 and CDR2 (germline): SGHAT, FQNNGV. The V end was cut by 4 bases, the J end by 5 bases, with 20 bases between. The CDR3 has 16 residues. The DNA of the CDR3 is TGTGCCAGCAGCTCGAGGTTCAGCCTAAGAGGGTATGGCTACACCTTC. Protein sequence: CASSSRFSLRGYGYTF.

Ten or more counts support this clonotype. The chain has TRBV24-1 and TRBJ1-2; D is unresolved. CDR1 is KGHDR, CDR2 SFDVKD, per germline. Trimming shortened V by 3 bases and J by 4 bases, and 11 bases separated the two germline ends. The CDR3 length is 14 residues. This CDR3 is CATSDRMTSYGYTF. The CDR3 bases are TGTGCCACCAGTGATAGGATGACTTCCTATGGCTACACCTTC.

The chain carries TRBV6-4 and TRBJ2-1; 7 nucleotides match TRBD1. This CDR3 spans 18 amino acids. The germline V gene encodes CDR1 MRHNA and CDR2 SNTAGT. The junction had 19 bases not matched to a gene; V was cut back by 11 bases and J by 0 bases. The CDR3 nucleotides read TGTGCCCGCTGCACCGGGACAGTGAGGATTAGCTCCTACAATGAGCAGTTCTTC. It codes for CARCTGTVRISSYNEQFF.

In this sample, this clonotype turned up many times. This chain joins TRBV9 and TRBJ2-3; D not certain. Deletions cut 0 bases from V and 4 bases from J, with 12 bases between. This CDR3 is 15 amino acids long. The V gene's germline CDR1 is SGDLS and CDR2 YYNGEE. CDR3 sequence (DNA): TGTGCCAGCAGCGTAGGCCACATAAGGGCAGATACGCAGTATTTT. Translation gives CASSVGHIRADTQYF.

This clonotype appeared a few times. The genes are TRBV7-9 and TRBJ2-1; no firm D call. This CDR3 region has 12 residues. V lost 3 bases and J lost 10, with 10 bases in between. CDR1 is SEHNR, CDR2 FQNEAQ, per germline (reference sequence). The CDR3 sequence: CASSLGMGEQFF. The CDR3 nucleotides read TGTGCCAGCAGCTTGGGTATGGGAGAGCAGTTCTTC.

The sample holds many counts of this clonotype. The chain joins TRBV13 to TRBJ2-7; 7 bases align to TRBD1. Germline V gene data show CDR1 as PRHDT and CDR2 as FYEKMQ (reference sequence). The J segment lost 8 bases and the V segment lost 5 bases, leaving 6 bases of the junction unmatched. The CDR3 loop spans 12 amino acids. The CDR3 sequence is CASSLGTAQQYF. CDR3 nucleotides: TGTGCCAGCAGCCTCGGGACAGCTCAGCAGTACTTC.

The sample holds many counts of this clonotype. The chain uses TRBV20-1 and TRBJ1-3; D remains ambiguous. The CDR3 is made up of 15 amino acids. The germline V gene encodes CDR1 DFQATT and CDR2 SNEGSKA (reference sequence). Trimming cost V 0 bases and J 0 bases, with 9 bases left between them. CDR3 coding DNA: TGCAGTGCTAGAGATTCCCGGGACTCTGGAAACACCATATATTTT. Translated: CSARDSRDSGNTIYF.

This clonotype was observed at least ten times. The chain employs TRBV29-1 and TRBJ2-7; no clear D. In germline, CDR1 is SQVTM, CDR2 ANQGSEA. Trimming cost V 2 bases and J 1 base, with 12 bases left between them. The CDR3 runs to 14 residues. The chain's CDR3 is CSVETASQSYEQYF. The CDR3 nucleotides read TGCAGCGTTGAAACGGCGTCACAGTCCTACGAGCAGTACTTC.

This clonotype came up many times. The chain employs TRBV5-1 and TRBJ2-3; weak D call: TRBD2 (5 bases). With 0 bases removed from V and 2 bases from J, the gap between germline ends came to 10 bases. CDR1 is SGHRS and CDR2 is YFSETQ in the germline V gene. The CDR3 has 15 amino acids. The CDR3 coding sequence is TGCGCCAGCAGCTTGGCCCTGAGGGACACAGATACGCAGTATTTT. Protein sequence: CASSLALRDTDTQYF.

This clonotype was seen at least ten times. The chain couples TRBV20-1 to TRBJ2-3, with D possibly being TRBD1 (6 bases). Germline assignment: CDR1 DFQATT and CDR2 SNEGSKA (reference sequence). The V and J ends lost 0 bases and 2 bases respectively, with 12 bases between them. The CDR3 has 15 amino acids. CDR3 nucleotides: TGCAGTGCTAGAGATGGGGGCGCCATCACAGATACGCAGTATTTT. Translation gives CSARDGGAITDTQYF.